This TCR beta chain was identified during a study of cytomegalovirus exposure and HLA in healthy donors. Study at large: The platform used for the 100 to 150 validation repertoires matched that of the approximately 710 first-cohort repertoires, a later analysis reported.

Repertoires were generated with immunoSEQ multiplex PCR, while TCRdb's copy carries only in-frame clones and drops some. The table includes 250,000 to 400,000 clones, 88% detected once. With respect to this clone: The antigen remains unidentified.

This CDR3 has 17 amino acids. V was pared by 1 base and J by 0 bases, with 14 bases between. CDR1 is SGHNT and CDR2 is YYREEE in the germline V gene (reference sequence). Overall study findings and caveats: A few CMV-associated chains proved CMV antigen-specific in vitro. In the roughly 130 validation repertoires, a later analysis found that first-cohort TCR clusters tended to co-occur.

Sequencing input: PBMCs. The rearrangement links TRBV5-4 to TRBJ1-3, with D maybe TRBD1 (5 bases). This TCR derives from a man younger than 40 in good health and CMV-seronegative. The CDR3 is CASSLRSGGSSGNTIYF. The DNA of the CDR3 is TGTGCCAGCAGCTTGAGGAGCGGGGGATCCTCTGGAAACACCATATATTTT.